The 6 T cell receptor beta chains in this list originate from one sample, sequenced in a study of chemoradiotherapy in HPV16-positive cancers. Method: immunoSEQ multiplex PCR; TCRdb's copy keeps in-frame clones and lacks some. The repertoire holds approximately 9,000 clones, with approximately 75% as singletons. Specimen collection occurred from a patient who underwent chemoradiotherapy. Receptors originate from a human donor with HPV-associated anogenital cancer.

This clone was observed a few times. This chain joins TRBV25-1 and TRBJ2-1, with D tentatively TRBD2 (5 bases). The CDR3 extends over 15 amino acids. Per the germline V gene, CDR1 is MGHDK and CDR2 is SYGVNS. The germline V and J ends were trimmed by 4 bases and 1 base, with 11 bases remaining between them. Here the CDR3 reads CASSGLGRSYNEQFF. In nucleotides, the CDR3 is TGTGCCAGCAGTGGCTTAGGGAGATCCTACAATGAGCAGTTCTTC.

The V call is TRBV27, the J call TRBJ2-1, with unresolved D. Between the trimmed V and J ends, which lost 6 bases and 8 bases, there was a span of 8 bases. The CDR3 is 11 residues long. Germline lookup yields CDR1 MNHEY and CDR2 SMNVEV (reference sequence). The CDR3 sequence is CASSDFDEQFF. The DNA for the CDR3 is TGTGCCAGCAGCGACTTCGATGAGCAGTTCTTC.

This chain joins TRBV2 and TRBJ2-3, with D possibly being TRBD1 or TRBD2 (5 bases each). Germline values: CDR1 SNHLY, CDR2 FYNNEI. The CDR3 sequence is 13 residues long. V shed 6 bases and J shed 5 bases, with 12 bases lying between them. CDR3 protein: CASREGTVDTQYF. CDR3 in DNA: TGTGCCAGCAGAGAGGGGACCGTAGATACGCAGTATTTT.

V gene TRBV2 combines with J gene TRBJ1-2; D ambiguous. CDR1 SNHLY and CDR2 FYNNEI come from the germline V gene. V lost 9 bases and J lost 8, with 19 bases in between. CDR3 length: 13 residues. CDR3 sequence reads: CARARGNIGGYTF. The CDR3 DNA reads as TGTGCCAGGGCGCGAGGAAACATTGGGGGCTACACCTTC.

This clone has just one count. J is TRBJ2-4 and V is TRBV30, with 14 bases that match TRBD2. CDR1 GTSNPN and CDR2 SVGIG come from the germline V gene (reference sequence). J was trimmed by 3 bases and V by 2 bases; bases with no gene match: 9. This CDR3 comprises 18 residues. DNA of the CDR3: TGTGCCTGGAGTAGGGGACTAGCGGGAGACTGGGGCAAAAACATTCAGTACTTC. Amino acid sequence: CAWSRGLAGDWGKNIQYF.

The chain employs TRBV18 and TRBJ1-1; tentatively, D is TRBD1 (5 bases). The CDR3 totals 18 residues. V lost 2 bases to trimming and J lost 1 base, with 20 bases between them. Germline values: CDR1 KGHSH, CDR2 LQKENI. As DNA, the CDR3 is TGTGCCAGCTCACCATTCCCCCCAGCCGTACAGGCGAACACTGAAGCTTTCTTT. Its protein product is CASSPFPPAVQANTEAFF.